Below, 3 T cell receptor beta chains from the same sample are listed, as sequenced in a study of T cells after yellow fever vaccination. TCRdb called the 5' RACE reads again in MiXCR, with one record for every CDR3 protein. The sample shows about 350,000 distinct CDR3 sequences, roughly 8% of them seen only once. The sequences come from PBMCs, collected about 49 days after the first yellow fever vaccination. Receptors were obtained from a man between 18 and 35 years old who received the YFV17D yellow fever vaccine.

V is TRBV6-5 and J is TRBJ1-2, with D perhaps matching TRBD1 (5 bases). Trimming removed 4 bases at V and 4 bases at J, with 16 bases between. CDR1 and CDR2 (germline): MNHEY, SVGAGI. The CDR3 is 15 residues long. CDR3 region: CASSWVVRDGYGYTF. The CDR3, as DNA: TGTGCCAGCAGTTGGGTTGTGAGGGACGGCTATGGCTACACCTTC.

This clonotype was detected many times. The chain couples TRBV4-1 to TRBJ1-1; D might be TRBD1 (5 bases). Trimming shortened V by 8 bases and J by 6 bases, and 16 bases separated the two germline ends. The germline V gene has CDR1 MGHRA and CDR2 YSYEKL. CDR3 size: 13 residues. The CDR3 DNA sequence: TGCGCCAGCGGGGACTTTCGAAGCGCTGAAGCTTTCTTT. As protein: CASGDFRSAEAFF.

For this clonotype: One end of the junction varies from germline; a read error may be responsible. The CDR3 is CATHGLEGPNELFF. The CDR3 DNA is TGTGCCACCCATGGTCTTGAGGGGCCCAATGAGCTGTTCTTC. The rearrangement links TRBV2 to TRBJ2-1, with D perhaps being TRBD1 or TRBD2 (5 bases each). The CDR3 loop spans 14 amino acids. CDR1 SNHLY and CDR2 FYNNEI come from the germline V gene.